The 12 T cell receptor beta chains below were found in one sample sequenced in a study of T cell changes during pregnancy in multiple sclerosis. Method: immunoSEQ multiplex PCR; TCRdb's copy keeps in-frame clones and lacks some. The repertoire has 72,000 or so clones, just over 90% of them found once; the top ten carry around 2.3%. Sequencing was performed on peripheral blood, taken in the second trimester of pregnancy. These receptors were collected from a female donor with multiple sclerosis, enrolled in a pregnancy study.

This chain connects TRBV27 to TRBJ2-3; 7 nucleotides match TRBD1. CDR1 MNHEY and CDR2 SMNVEV come from the germline V gene (reference sequence). With V trimmed by 5 bases and J by 7 bases, 12 bases remained unmatched. The CDR3 contains 15 residues. This chain's CDR3 is CASSTARQGQHTQYF. The CDR3 DNA reads TGTGCCAGCAGTACCGCCCGACAGGGACAGCATACGCAGTATTTT.

The genes are TRBV4-2 and TRBJ1-2, with TRBD1 as a possible D gene (5 bases). In germline, CDR1 is LGHNA, CDR2 YNFKEQ. Trimming took off 0 bases at V and 6 bases at J, with 17 bases between the two ends. The CDR3 sequence is 16 residues long. CDR3 protein: CASSQEGAGRLNGYTF. The DNA for the CDR3 is TGTGCCAGCAGCCAAGAAGGGGCCGGACGGCTAAATGGCTACACCTTC.

The chain joins TRBV4-2 to TRBJ2-3; 8 bases agree with TRBD2. The ends lost 1 base at V and 1 base at J; junction bases unmatched: 1. The CDR3 is made up of 15 amino acids. Per germline, CDR1 LGHNA and CDR2 YNFKEQ. CDR3 DNA sequence: TGTGCCAGCAGCCAAGTGACTAGCGGCACAGATACGCAGTATTTT. Its translation is CASSQVTSGTDTQYF.

V usage is TRBV5-1 and J usage is TRBJ2-3, with D perhaps matching TRBD1 (7 bases). CDR1 is SGHRS and CDR2 is YFSETQ in the germline V gene. V was pared by 4 bases and J by 2 bases, with 20 bases between. The CDR3 runs 17 residues. This CDR3 reads CASSLPGAGGNTDTQYF. CDR3 nucleotide sequence: TGCGCCAGCAGCCTCCCGGGGGCAGGGGGTAACACAGATACGCAGTATTTT.

The chain combines TRBV10-3 with TRBJ1-3, with D unresolved. The ends were cut back, 3 bases at V and 3 bases at J, with 12 bases in the middle. CDR3 size: 15 residues. Germline assignment: CDR1 ENHRY and CDR2 SYGVKD. In DNA form, the CDR3 reads TGTGCCATCAGTGACCTTGAATGGAGTGGAAACACCATATATTTT. Its protein is CAISDLEWSGNTIYF.

This rearrangement joins TRBV6-6 to TRBJ2-3; 11 bases are a match to TRBD1. This CDR3 spans 15 amino acids. CDR1 is MNHNY, CDR2 SVGAGI, per germline (reference sequence). V lost 5 bases, J lost 5 bases, and 6 bases stayed unmatched. CDR3 sequence: CASSPDRGRVDTQYF. As DNA, the CDR3 is TGTGCCAGCAGTCCGGACAGGGGGCGAGTAGATACGCAGTATTTT.

This sequence joins TRBV19 and TRBJ2-7; TRBD1 matches at 8 bases. This CDR3 is built from 13 residues. Germline lookup yields CDR1 LNHDA and CDR2 SQIVND (reference sequence). The V segment lost 9 bases and the J segment 5 bases; nucleotides outside the gene matches: 9. The CDR3 nucleotides are TGTGCCAGCTGGGACAGGAGCATCCACGAGCAGTACTTC. The encoded protein is CASWDRSIHEQYF.

V is TRBV27 and J is TRBJ1-1; D unresolved. The V gene's germline CDR1 is MNHEY and CDR2 SMNVEV (reference sequence). Deletions cut 5 bases from V and 4 bases from J, with 11 bases between. CDR3 size: 13 residues. CDR3 sequence: CASSSSLVTEAFF. As DNA, the CDR3 is TGTGCCAGCAGTAGCTCCCTAGTCACTGAAGCTTTCTTT.

The J gene is TRBJ1-2, the V gene TRBV19; D might be TRBD1 (5 bases). Germline-derived CDR1 and CDR2 are LNHDA and SQIVND (reference sequence). Trimming left V 3 bases short and J 8 bases short, with 16 bases between. CDR3 length: 14 amino acids. The CDR3 loop reads CASSIGAGSLGYTF. DNA for the CDR3: TGTGCCAGTAGTATTGGGGCAGGTTCTCTGGGCTACACCTTC.

The chain couples TRBV5-1 to TRBJ1-2; tentative D call: TRBD1 (6 bases). The CDR3 runs 15 residues. Germline V CDR1 and CDR2: SGHRS, YFSETQ. V lost 4 bases, J lost 7 bases, and 20 bases lay in between. Here the CDR3 reads CASSADLQGLFGYTF. CDR3 in DNA: TGCGCCAGCAGCGCCGATCTACAGGGTTTGTTTGGCTACACCTTC.

The genes are TRBV11-2 and TRBJ2-6; a weak D match, TRBD2 (6 bases). CDR1 is SGHAT and CDR2 is FQNNGV in the germline V gene. The CDR3 is 15 amino acids. In DNA, the CDR3 is TGTGCTACCCGCGGGGTAGGGCCCGGGGCCAACGTCCTGACTTTC. Encoded protein: CATRGVGPGANVLTF.

This clone has just one count. The chain joins TRBV7-9 to TRBJ2-5; the match to TRBD1 covers 11 bases. V lost 4 bases, J lost 2 bases, and 6 bases stayed unmatched. Germline CDR1 SEHNR, CDR2 FQNEAQ (reference sequence). The CDR3 runs to 16 residues. This chain's CDR3 is CASSSGQGAPQETQYF. The CDR3 nucleotides read TGTGCCAGCAGCTCAGGACAGGGGGCGCCTCAAGAGACCCAGTACTTC.